Following are 28 T cell receptor beta chains from one sample sequenced in a study of T-cell reconstitution after alpha-beta-depleted transplantation in children. A TCRbeta library incorporating unique molecular identifiers was prepared. TCRdb analysed the PCR reads with MiXCR anew, one entry per CDR3 protein. The sample lists hundreds of thousands of distinct CDR3 sequences, 15% to 20% seen once, with 0.8% to 1.1% in the top ten. Sequences were derived from PBMCs from the stem cell graft donor, sampled from the stem cell graft. These receptor sequences come from a human donor who donated a stem cell graft to a child with acute myeloid leukemia.

The sample holds many counts of this clonotype. The rearrangement joins TRBV25-1 to TRBJ1-5; 7 bases are shared with TRBD1. V lost 6 bases and J lost 3; bases outside the gene matches: 2. Per germline, CDR1 MGHDK and CDR2 SYGVNS. The CDR3 runs to 13 residues. CDR3 coding DNA: TGTGCCAGCAGAGACAGGGACAATCAGCCCCAGCATTTT. This codes for CASRDRDNQPQHF. The full variable domain, with the rest looked up from reference TRBV25-1 and TRBJ1-5, is EADIYQTPRYLVIGTGKKITLECSQTMGHDKMYWYQQDPGMELHLIHYSYGVNSTEKGDLSSESTVSRIRTEHFPLTLESARPSHTSQYLCASRDRDNQPQHFGDGTRLSIL.

Many counts were recorded for this clonotype. The J gene is TRBJ2-5, the V gene TRBV29-1, with 7 nucleotides matching TRBD2. Losses at the gene ends were 3 bases for V and 1 base for J; bases not matched to a gene: 2. Germline V lookup: CDR1 SQVTM, CDR2 ANQGSEA. The CDR3 runs to 13 residues. The CDR3 DNA reads TGCAGCGTTGAGGGACTAACCCAAGAGACCCAGTACTTC. Its translation is CSVEGLTQETQYF.

V usage is TRBV2 and J usage is TRBJ2-1, with TRBD2 matching over 9 bases. From germline, CDR1 is SNHLY and CDR2 FYNNEI. This CDR3 contains 15 residues. V gave up 5 bases and J gave up 6 bases; unmatched junction bases: 8. CDR3 sequence (DNA): TGTGCCAGCAGTCCGACTAGCGGCTTAATCAATGAGCAGTTCTTC. The encoded protein is CASSPTSGLINEQFF.

This clonotype was recorded a few times. The J gene is TRBJ2-1, the V gene TRBV25-1; D may be TRBD1 or TRBD2 (5 bases each). The CDR3 sequence is 15 residues long. The V gene lost 1 base and the J gene lost 8 bases, with 15 bases spanning the gap. The germline V gene has CDR1 MGHDK and CDR2 SYGVNS. CDR3 sequence (DNA): TGTGCCAGCAGTGAATCCCCCAGCCGAGGGGATGAGCAGTTCTTC. Translated: CASSESPSRGDEQFF.

This sequence joins TRBV5-8 and TRBJ1-4, with 7 bases that match TRBD1. CDR3 length: 15 residues. The V gene's germline CDR1 is SGHTS and CDR2 YDEGEE. V lost 4 bases to trimming and J lost 7 bases; unmatched junction nucleotides: 10. For the CDR3, the DNA is TGTGCCAGCAGCAATAGGGGGCGCGGGAGTGAAAAACTGTTTTTT. Translating it yields CASSNRGRGSEKLFF. Drawing the rest from reference TRBV5-8 and TRBJ1-4, the complete variable domain is EAGVTQSPTHLIKTRGQQATLRCSPISGHTSVYWYQQALGLGLQFLLWYDEGEERNRGNFPPRFSGRQFPNYSSELNVNALELEDSALYLCASSNRGRGSEKLFFGSGTQLSVL.

This clonotype was seen more than once but under ten times. V is TRBV4-3 and J is TRBJ2-3; D unclear. The CDR3 is 16 residues long. Germline loops: CDR1 LGHNA, CDR2 YSLEER. V shed 1 base and J shed 2 bases, with 13 bases lying between them. CDR3 region: CASSQGNRPYTDTQYF. The CDR3 nucleotides read TGCGCCAGCAGCCAAGGCAACAGACCTTACACAGATACGCAGTATTTT.

This clonotype has ten or more counts. This chain joins TRBV20-1 and TRBJ1-1; no clear D gene. Per the germline V gene, CDR1 is DFQATT and CDR2 is SNEGSKA (reference sequence). This CDR3 is 13 amino acids long. Deletions cut 3 bases from V and 5 bases from J, with 13 bases between. The CDR3 nucleotides are TGCAGTGCTAGCGGGAGGAAGAGGACTGAAGCTTTCTTT. This sequence encodes CSASGRKRTEAFF.

This clonotype was counted at least ten times. The chain is built from TRBV6-5 and TRBJ1-2; D is possibly TRBD1 (5 bases). This CDR3 spans 14 amino acids. Deletions cut 6 bases from V and 7 bases from J, with 18 bases between. CDR1 is MNHEY, CDR2 SVGAGI, per germline. The chain's CDR3 is CASSLGQGGSGYTF. The CDR3 coding sequence is TGTGCCAGCAGCCTTGGGCAGGGAGGGTCTGGCTACACCTTC.

This clonotype was recorded many times. The chain recombines TRBV20-1 with TRBJ1-1; TRBD1 might be the D (5 bases). The V end was cut by 8 bases, the J end by 4 bases, with 14 bases between. The germline V gene has CDR1 DFQATT and CDR2 SNEGSKA (reference sequence). The CDR3 runs to 12 residues. The CDR3 is CSTRGVGTEAFF. The CDR3 nucleotides are TGCAGTACCAGAGGGGTTGGCACTGAAGCTTTCTTT.

This clonotype was observed a few times. J is TRBJ2-1 and V is TRBV5-6, with a possible D match to TRBD2 (5 bases). V was pared by 0 bases and J by 6 bases, with 10 bases between. Germline V gives CDR1 SGHDT, CDR2 YYEEEE. CDR3 length: 14 amino acids. CDR3: CASSLARGANEQFF. CDR3 nucleotides: TGTGCCAGCAGCTTGGCCCGGGGAGCCAATGAGCAGTTCTTC.

V gene TRBV27 combines with J gene TRBJ2-1; 13 bases align to TRBD2. The trim removed 5 bases at V and 5 bases at J, leaving 9 bases unmatched. The CDR3 length is 17 residues. Germline V gives CDR1 MNHEY, CDR2 SMNVEV (reference sequence). The CDR3 nucleotides read TGTGCCAGCAGTCCCCCCTGGACTAGCGGGGGAGACAATGAGCAGTTCTTC. Its translation: CASSPPWTSGGDNEQFF.

This clonotype showed up many times. This sequence joins TRBV6-1 and TRBJ2-3; weak D call: TRBD2 (6 bases). Germline V CDR1 and CDR2: MNHNS, SASEGT. The CDR3 totals 13 residues. Trimming removed 8 bases at V and 3 bases at J, with 12 bases between. This chain's CDR3 is CASRGAGTDTQYF. The CDR3 nucleotides read TGTGCCAGCCGCGGGGCAGGAACAGATACGCAGTATTTT.

In its sample, this clonotype was seen many times. This chain links TRBV20-1 with TRBJ1-5; TRBD1 agrees at 8 bases. CDR1 and CDR2 (germline): DFQATT, SNEGSKA (reference sequence). Germline trimming cut 3 bases from V and 7 bases from J; bases unmatched to any gene: 8. The CDR3 extends over 14 amino acids. CDR3 sequence reads: CSASARDRRQPQHF. The CDR3 DNA follows: TGCAGTGCTAGCGCCCGGGACAGGCGACAGCCCCAGCATTTT.

This clonotype occurred many times. The V call is TRBV4-2, the J call TRBJ2-1; D remains ambiguous. Germline values: CDR1 LGHNA, CDR2 YNFKEQ. V lost 0 bases and J 4 bases, leaving 13 bases between the germline ends. The CDR3 consists of 16 residues. This CDR3 is CASSQDLQRSYNEQFF. For the CDR3, the DNA is TGTGCCAGCAGCCAAGATCTACAGCGCTCTTACAATGAGCAGTTCTTC.

The chain couples TRBV12-3 or TRBV12-4 to TRBJ2-2; no definite D call. The CDR3 is made up of 13 amino acids. The ends were cut back, 5 bases at V and 4 bases at J, with 8 bases in the middle. The CDR3 DNA reads TGTGCCAGCAGTGACGTGGGCACCGGGGAGCTGTTTTTT. Translating gives CASSDVGTGELFF.

In this sample, this clonotype turned up a few times. The chain has TRBV10-1 and TRBJ1-2; the D is unclear. The CDR3 contains 15 residues. Germline V gives CDR1 WNHNN, CDR2 SYGVQD (reference sequence). The V end lost 0 bases, the J end lost 3 bases, and 11 bases lay between the germline ends. For the CDR3, the DNA is TGCGCCAGCAGTGAGTCGAAGGGCAGTCACTATGGCTACACCTTC. Translation: CASSESKGSHYGYTF.

Ten or more counts support this clonotype. This sequence joins TRBV20-1 and TRBJ2-5, with D maybe TRBD2 (6 bases). This CDR3 has 14 residues. The V gene lost 4 bases and the J gene lost 4 bases, with 16 bases spanning the gap. Looked up from germline, CDR1 is DFQATT and CDR2 is SNEGSKA (reference sequence). CDR3 residues: CSANLRDWGETQYF. CDR3 in DNA: TGCAGTGCTAACCTACGGGACTGGGGAGAGACCCAGTACTTC.

The J gene is TRBJ2-1, the V gene TRBV6-2 or TRBV6-3; TRBD1 is a possible D gene (6 bases). Germline V gives CDR1 MNHEY, CDR2 SVGEGT. V was trimmed by 0 bases and J by 5 bases, leaving 11 bases between them. The CDR3 runs to 15 residues. The CDR3 DNA reads TGTGCCAGCAGTTACTCGGGACATCCGGACAATGAGCAGTTCTTC. This sequence encodes CASSYSGHPDNEQFF.

This clonotype has ten or more counts. The V and J genes are TRBV4-3 and TRBJ2-3, with 11 nucleotides matching TRBD1. V shed 0 bases and J 5 bases; nucleotides not matched to a gene: 4. This CDR3 comprises 16 residues. Germline V gene sequence: CDR1 LGHNA, CDR2 YSLEER. CDR3 coding DNA: TGCGCCAGCAGCCAAGAGGGGGGACAGGGGGGAGATACGCAGTATTTT. Translation gives CASSQEGGQGGDTQYF.

This clonotype has a count of ten or more. The gene calls are TRBV27 and TRBJ1-1; maybe TRBD1 (6 bases). The ends were cut back, 7 bases at V and 1 base at J, with 13 bases in the middle. The CDR3 has 14 residues. Germline-derived CDR1 and CDR2 are MNHEY and SMNVEV (reference sequence). This chain's CDR3 is CASTLSTGNTEAFF. The CDR3 nucleotides read TGTGCCAGCACCCTATCGACAGGGAACACTGAAGCTTTCTTT.

V and J are TRBV5-1 and TRBJ2-2; 12 positions agree with TRBD1. The V segment lost 4 bases and the J segment 5 bases; nucleotides outside the gene matches: 12. CDR1 is SGHRS, CDR2 YFSETQ, per germline. The CDR3 covers 18 residues. In nucleotides, the CDR3 is TGCGCCAGCAGCGGCGGGACAGGGGGCCAAACAAGGACCGGGGAGCTGTTTTTT. This translates into CASSGGTGGQTRTGELFF.

This clonotype has ten or more counts. V and J are TRBV20-1 and TRBJ1-4; 10 bases agree with TRBD1. CDR3 length equals 14 residues. Germline-derived CDR1 and CDR2 are DFQATT and SNEGSKA (reference sequence). Trimming removed 5 bases from V and 4 bases from J; junction bases left unmatched: 4. The CDR3 DNA reads as TGCAGTGCTCCCGGACAGGGGGGTAATGAAAAACTGTTTTTT. Its translation: CSAPGQGGNEKLFF.

This clonotype has more than one count but fewer than ten. In DNA, the CDR3 is TGCAGTGCTAGGGGCGGGACGGCAAATCAGCCCCAGCATTTT. The encoded protein is CSARGGTANQPQHF. This chain links TRBV20-1 with TRBJ1-5, with D perhaps TRBD1 (5 bases). V was pared by 3 bases and J by 4 bases, with 13 bases between. The CDR3 loop spans 14 amino acids. The germline V gene has CDR1 DFQATT and CDR2 SNEGSKA (reference sequence).

This clonotype has just a few counts. This chain connects TRBV7-9 to TRBJ1-6, with D tentatively TRBD1 (5 bases). Trimming took off 5 bases at V and 11 bases at J, with 10 bases between the two ends. The CDR3 sequence is 12 residues long. Germline V gene lookup returns CDR1 SEHNR and CDR2 FQNEAQ (reference sequence). The CDR3 sequence is CASSGGFPPLHF. For the CDR3, the DNA is TGTGCCAGCAGCGGGGGATTTCCACCCCTCCACTTT.

The rearrangement links TRBV5-4 to TRBJ2-4; 7 bases match TRBD1. The CDR3 has 16 residues. The J segment lost 1 base and the V segment lost 3 bases, leaving 7 bases of the junction unmatched. Germline lookup yields CDR1 SGHNT and CDR2 YYREEE (reference sequence). Written as DNA, the CDR3 is TGTGCCAGCAGCTCGGACGACAGGGTGGCCAAAAACATTCAGTACTTC. Translated, it gives CASSSDDRVAKNIQYF.

This clonotype was picked up many times. The chain joins TRBV12-3 or TRBV12-4 to TRBJ1-2; no clear D. V dropped 6 bases and J dropped 1 base, with 18 bases sitting between them. CDR3 length: 16 amino acids. The CDR3 nucleotides read TGTGCCAGCAGCCGCCCTGAACGCGACCTTAACTATGGCTACACCTTC. Translation: CASSRPERDLNYGYTF.

The rearrangement joins TRBV6-5 to TRBJ1-1; D is unresolved. The CDR3 is 14 residues long. Trimming shortened V by 5 bases and J by 0 bases, and 10 bases separated the two germline ends. CDR1 is MNHEY and CDR2 is SVGAGI in the germline V gene. This chain's CDR3 is CASSNDGMNTEAFF. The CDR3 DNA reads as TGTGCCAGCAGTAACGACGGGATGAACACTGAAGCTTTCTTT.

There are a few counts of this clonotype. The CDR3 here is CASERSGVIMNTEAFF. The CDR3 nucleotides read TGTGCCAGCGAGCGGTCAGGGGTTATTATGAACACTGAAGCTTTCTTT. J is TRBJ1-1 and V is TRBV5-6; possible D gene TRBD1, 6 bases. The V end was cut by 7 bases, the J end by 0 bases, with 19 bases between. The CDR3 covers 16 residues. Germline V gene data show CDR1 as SGHDT and CDR2 as YYEEEE.